In its sample, the clone carrying this TCR beta chain was seen once. TCRdb's table, derived via immunoSEQ multiplex PCR, lists solely in-frame clones and lacks some. Seen here are 20,000 to 25,000 clones, around 88% observed once, and the top ten hold 7.8%. This entry is derived from a study of PD-1 and CTLA-4 blockade in melanoma. Trimming stripped 3 bases from V and 2 bases from J, with 16 bases between. The CDR3 is made up of 17 amino acids. Germline V gene lookup returns CDR1 SEHNR and CDR2 FQNEAQ (reference sequence). The sequencing used CD8+ T cells from peripheral blood, collected before anti-PD-1 treatment. The chain recombines TRBV7-9 with TRBJ2-2, with D possibly called TRBD1 or TRBD2 (5 bases each). The receptor was isolated from a human donor with melanoma. The CDR3 nucleotides are TGTGCCAGCAGCTTTTTTTCGGGGCGTCCAAACACCGGGGAGCTGTTTTTT. Residues: CASSFFSGRPNTGELFF. Full variable domain (remainder filled in from reference TRBV7-9 and TRBJ2-2): DTGVSQNPRHKITKRGQNVTFRCDPISEHNRLYWYRQTLGQGPEFLTYFQNEAQLEKSRLLSDRFSAERPKGSFSTLEIQRTEQGDSAMYLCASSFFSGRPNTGELFFGEGSRLTVL.